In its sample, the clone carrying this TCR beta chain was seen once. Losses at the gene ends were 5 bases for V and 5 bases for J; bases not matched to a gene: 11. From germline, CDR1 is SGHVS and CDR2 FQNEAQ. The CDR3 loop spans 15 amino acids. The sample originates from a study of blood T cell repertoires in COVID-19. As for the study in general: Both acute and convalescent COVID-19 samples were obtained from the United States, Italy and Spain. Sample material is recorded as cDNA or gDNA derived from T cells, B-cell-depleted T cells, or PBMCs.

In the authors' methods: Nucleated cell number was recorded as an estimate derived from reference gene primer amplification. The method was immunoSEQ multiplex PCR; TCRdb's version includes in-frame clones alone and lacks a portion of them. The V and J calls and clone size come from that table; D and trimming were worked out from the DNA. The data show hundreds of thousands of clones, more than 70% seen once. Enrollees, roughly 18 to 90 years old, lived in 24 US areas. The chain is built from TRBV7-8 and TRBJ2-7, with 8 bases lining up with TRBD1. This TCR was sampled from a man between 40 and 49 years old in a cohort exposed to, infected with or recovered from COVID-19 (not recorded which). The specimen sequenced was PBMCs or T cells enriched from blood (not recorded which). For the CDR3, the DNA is TGTGCCAGCAGCGAACCTGGACAGGGTAGGGACGAGCAGTACTTC. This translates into CASSEPGQGRDEQYF.